The present TCR beta chain was sequenced within a study of identical twins (dated by TCRdb to about 2016). Study-wide context: To test whether fetal clonotypes persist, this study deep-sequenced TCR alpha and beta repertoires from monozygotic twins, from unrelated adults of various ages, and from cord blood. To rule out contamination, replicate twin experiments were performed at different times with different library preparation protocols.

Results and caveats for the whole study, not just this receptor: In monozygotic twins, out-of-frame TCR alpha sharing was systematically underestimated by recombination models, although the models agreed with sharing between unrelated individuals. Abundant cord blood beta clonotypes carried fewer insertions; young adult naive repertoires showed a weaker similar trend, while memory repertoires showed none. Compared with coincidental sharing between unrelated individuals, out-of-frame TCR alpha sequences shared between twins showed an excess of sequences with low generation probability. Zero-insertion analyses could be partly confounded by invariant T cells such as MAIT and iNKT, though diverse VJ usage argued against such confounding for most clonotypes. Because the same donors could not be followed over many years, the conclusions relied on cross-sectional statistical analysis. A weaker excess of twin sharing was found in beta out-of-frame sequences because the signal-to-noise ratio was lowered by fewer shared sequences.

Library preparation was by 5' RACE. This sample was sequenced with an Illumina HiSeq 2000. A universal primer binding site was added through template switching, and the final cDNA carried a unique molecular identifier so that TCR cDNA molecules could be counted accurately. Specific primers in the conserved constant-segment region were used to synthesize first-strand cDNA for TCR alpha and beta chains. To control for contamination, every cDNA library was double barcoded, receiving both a SMART-Mk sample barcode and Illumina barcodes. TruSeq adapter sequences and Illumina sample barcodes were added in two successive PCR steps. Sequencing of the TCR alpha and beta cDNA libraries was done on the Illumina HiSeq platform using custom primers. In the authors' own workflow: MiGEC was used to process raw reads and extract unique molecular identifiers, and MiXCR was used to find CDR3 positions. Recombination models were inferred per individual with the repgenHMM and IGoR tools using an EM algorithm. The analysis of shared clonotypes was done with the tcR package in R, with sharing normalized by the product of cloneset sizes. To study raw recombination without the effects of thymic and clonal selection, out-of-frame nonproductive sequences were analyzed. TCRdb passed the public sequencing reads through fastp at Q25 and MiXCR, retaining productive beta sequences. Identical CDR3 proteins give one entry, which carries the most common genes and DNA. The V and J calls follow TCRdb's processing rather than the paper's. Present in this sample are 1.5 million to 2 million distinct CDR3 sequences, about 31% of which were seen just once. Jointly, the top ten make up about 0.27% of the sample.

The germline V gene yields SNHLY for CDR1 and FYNNEI for CDR2. V is shortened by 6 bases, J by 2 bases, and the region joining them spans 6 bases. Inclusive of the bounding cysteine and phenylalanine, the CDR3 is 12 residues long. Just CDR3 DNA is preserved here, 36 bases in frame from base 1. Every donor in the study was a healthy Caucasian. This clonotype has a single count. The specificity of this receptor is unknown. Base qualities are not at hand, and no much larger clone is one base apart. The specimen sequenced was cord blood. This receptor was taken from a newborn girl in good health. Here the chain combines TRBV2 and TRBJ2-3; too little of a D gene remains to name it. CDR3 protein: CASRATTDTQYF. The DNA sequence is as follows: TGTGCCAGCAGGGCCACCACAGATACGCAGTATTTT.